Sequencing of this TCR beta chain was carried out in a study of T cell repertoires in cytomegalovirus infection. Study details: Based on public TCR beta signatures, there were indications of CMV infection and of a matching HLA type.

A remark on this clonotype: Its antigen is still unknown. Relative to the germline gene, one junction end is altered; a read error may explain this.

General study findings and limits: Pooled public TCR beta family frequency picked out CMV carriers with the relevant HLA. HLA-C-restricted CMV-specific TCR beta clonotypes were dominant in the ex vivo response.

This CDR3 spans 13 amino acids. Germline-derived CDR1 and CDR2 are SGHKS and YYEKEE (reference sequence). Each CDR3 protein is one row after TCRdb ran MiXCR on the reads. Seen here are over 450,000 distinct CDR3 sequences, 11% observed once, and the top ten hold roughly 10%. The specimen sequenced was PBMCs. This rearrangement joins TRBV5-5 to TRBJ2-6, with D perhaps assigned TRBD1 or TRBD2 (5 bases each). This clonotype was obtained from a human donor in good health (CMV status not recorded). Some clones in this sample may be carry-over from other donors' samples. CDR3 sequence reads: CASSSSGAYVLTF. CDR3 in DNA: TGTGCCAGCAGCTCGTCCGGGGCCTACGTCCTGACTTTC.